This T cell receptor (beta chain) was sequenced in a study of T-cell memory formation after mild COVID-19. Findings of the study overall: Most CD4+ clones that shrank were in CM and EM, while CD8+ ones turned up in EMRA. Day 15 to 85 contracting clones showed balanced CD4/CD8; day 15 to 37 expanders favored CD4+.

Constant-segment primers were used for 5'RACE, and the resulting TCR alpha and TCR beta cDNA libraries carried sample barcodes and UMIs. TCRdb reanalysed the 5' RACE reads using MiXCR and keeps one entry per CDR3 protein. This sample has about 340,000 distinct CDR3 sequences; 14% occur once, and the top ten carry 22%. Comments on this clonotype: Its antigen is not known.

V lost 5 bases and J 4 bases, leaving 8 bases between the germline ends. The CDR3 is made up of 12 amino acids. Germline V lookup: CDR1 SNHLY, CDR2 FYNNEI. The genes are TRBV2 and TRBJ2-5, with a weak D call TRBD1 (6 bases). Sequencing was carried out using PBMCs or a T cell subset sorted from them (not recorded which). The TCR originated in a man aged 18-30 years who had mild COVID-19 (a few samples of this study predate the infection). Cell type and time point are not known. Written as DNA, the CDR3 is TGTGCCAGCAGTTCAGGGGTAGAGACCCAGTACTTC. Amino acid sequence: CASSSGVETQYF.